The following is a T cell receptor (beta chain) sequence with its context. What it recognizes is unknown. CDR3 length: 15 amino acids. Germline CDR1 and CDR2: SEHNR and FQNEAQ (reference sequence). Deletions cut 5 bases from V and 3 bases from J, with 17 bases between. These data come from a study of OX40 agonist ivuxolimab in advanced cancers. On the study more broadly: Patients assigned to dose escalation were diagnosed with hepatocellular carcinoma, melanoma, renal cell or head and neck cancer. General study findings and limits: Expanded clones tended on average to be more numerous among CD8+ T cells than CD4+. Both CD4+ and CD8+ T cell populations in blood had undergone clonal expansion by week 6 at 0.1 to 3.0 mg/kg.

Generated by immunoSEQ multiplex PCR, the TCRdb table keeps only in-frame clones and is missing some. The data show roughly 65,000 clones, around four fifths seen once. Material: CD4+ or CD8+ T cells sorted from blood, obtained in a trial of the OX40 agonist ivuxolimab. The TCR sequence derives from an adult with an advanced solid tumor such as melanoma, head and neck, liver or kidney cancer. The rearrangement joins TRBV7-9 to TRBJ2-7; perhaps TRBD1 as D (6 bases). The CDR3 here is CASSGNRANFYEQYF. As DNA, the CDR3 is TGTGCCAGCAGCGGCAACAGGGCAAATTTCTACGAGCAGTACTTC.